The 23 T cell receptor beta chains listed next were all sequenced from one sample in a study of T cell repertoires in cytomegalovirus infection. TCRdb fed the reads into MiXCR, producing one record per CDR3 protein. Of 250,000 or so distinct CDR3 sequences listed, 9% to 15% are singletons. The sequenced material came from PBMCs. Source of these receptors: a human donor in good health (CMV status not recorded). Some clones in this sample may be carry-over from other donors' samples.

V and J are TRBV20-1 and TRBJ2-5, with 10 bases identical to TRBD2. Germline assignment: CDR1 DFQATT and CDR2 SNEGSKA (reference sequence). V shed 3 bases and J 2 bases; nucleotides not matched to a gene: 6. This CDR3 has 15 residues. In DNA, the CDR3 is TGCAGTGCTAGCCCTCTAGCGGGAGAGCAAGAGACCCAGTACTTC. Protein sequence: CSASPLAGEQETQYF.

This clonotype was seen many times. This chain links TRBV19 with TRBJ2-5; D gene unclear. The germline CDR1 and CDR2 sequences are LNHDA and SQIVND (reference sequence). V was pared by 3 bases and J by 5 bases, with 7 bases between. The CDR3 totals 12 residues. The CDR3 DNA reads TGTGCCAGTAGTATCGCCGGGGAGACCCAGTACTTC. Protein: CASSIAGETQYF.

This clonotype occurred many times. V and J are TRBV7-2 and TRBJ1-6; D may be TRBD1 (6 bases). Per germline, CDR1 SGHTA and CDR2 FQGNSA. Trimming took 4 bases from V and 5 from J, leaving 15 bases between them. CDR3 size: 16 residues. The CDR3: CASSSMGGDNNSPLHF. The CDR3 DNA reads TGTGCCAGCAGCTCCATGGGCGGGGACAATAATTCACCCCTCCACTTT.

This clonotype has at least ten counts. The chain carries TRBV7-2 and TRBJ2-3; D is perhaps TRBD2 (6 bases). Trimming cost V 1 base and J 1 base, with 12 bases left between them. CDR1 is SGHTA, CDR2 FQGNSA, per germline. This CDR3 has 16 amino acids. The CDR3 reads CASSLDGGTRTDTQYF. CDR3 bases: TGTGCCAGCAGCTTAGACGGCGGGACCCGCACAGATACGCAGTATTTT.

Of note for this clonotype: This may be a read error, as it is one base from a much larger clone. No conserved phenylalanine or tryptophan is present at the end of the CDR3, so a read error is the likely explanation. The V call is TRBV7-2, the J call TRBJ2-1; TRBD2 matches at 9 bases. CDR3 length: 19 amino acids. V trimming: 2 bases; J trimming: 7 bases; junction bases outside the gene matches: 18. The V gene's germline CDR1 is SGHTA and CDR2 FQGNSA. CDR3 protein: CASSLTSLRTAGGWNEQFL. CDR3 DNA sequence: TGTGCCAGCAGCTTAACCTCTCTTCGAACAGCGGGAGGATGGAATGAGCAGTTCTTG.

CDR3 DNA: TGCAGTGCTAGAGGTTCAGGGGGGCGTGGTGAAAAACTGTTTTTT. It yields the protein CSARGSGGRGEKLFF. The genes are TRBV20-1 and TRBJ1-4, with TRBD1 identical over 7 bases. Trimming at V came to 1 base and at J to 7 bases, leaving 9 bases not matched to a gene. This CDR3 has 15 residues. From germline, CDR1 is DFQATT and CDR2 SNEGSKA (reference sequence).

This clonotype was seen a few times. In DNA form, the CDR3 reads TGTGCCAGCAGCTTAGGGGGGACAGGGGTGCGGACTGAAGCTTTCTTT. It specifies CASSLGGTGVRTEAFF. This chain uses TRBV7-9 with TRBJ1-1; TRBD1 matches 10 bases. CDR3 length: 16 amino acids. Trimming cost V 1 base and J 5 bases; bases outside gene matches: 7. CDR1 is SEHNR and CDR2 is FQNEAQ in the germline V gene (reference sequence).

This clonotype was detected ten times or more. The CDR3 nucleotides are TGTGCCAGCAGCTTTCGACAGGGTCTAGGTAGCGAGCAGTACTTC. Translating it yields CASSFRQGLGSEQYF. The J gene is TRBJ2-7, the V gene TRBV7-2; TRBD1 aligns across 7 bases. There are 15 residues in the CDR3. Per germline, CDR1 SGHTA and CDR2 FQGNSA. Trimming cost V 3 bases and J 6 bases; bases outside gene matches: 11. Full variable domain (missing parts from reference TRBV7-2 and TRBJ2-7): GAGVSQSPSNKVTEKGKDVELRCDPISGHTALYWYRQSLGQGLEFLIYFQGNSAPDKSGLPSDRFSAERTGGSVSTLTIQRTQQEDSAVYLCASSFRQGLGSEQYFGPGTRLTVT.

The sample holds many counts of this clonotype. V gene TRBV7-2 combines with J gene TRBJ1-5; no clear D. The V gene's germline CDR1 is SGHTA and CDR2 FQGNSA. This CDR3 contains 16 residues. V lost 5 bases and J lost 5, with 19 bases in between. The CDR3, as DNA: TGTGCCAGCAGCCGTACAATTGACTTTGTAGATCAGCCCCAGCATTTT. This encodes CASSRTIDFVDQPQHF.

This clonotype was counted only a few times. This sequence joins TRBV19 and TRBJ2-7; 12 bases line up with TRBD2. This CDR3 has 12 amino acids. The V gene's germline CDR1 is LNHDA and CDR2 SQIVND (reference sequence). With V trimmed by 8 bases and J by 7 bases, 3 bases remained unmatched. In nucleotides, the CDR3 is TGTGCCAGTTCGACTAGCGGGAGAGAGCAGTACTTC. Translation gives CASSTSGREQYF.

This clonotype was counted ten times or more. The genes are TRBV7-2 and TRBJ1-6; D is unresolved. The CDR3 loop spans 14 amino acids. V was cut by 1 base and J by 8 bases, with 9 bases left in between. The germline V gene has CDR1 SGHTA and CDR2 FQGNSA. The CDR3: CASSLEGQDSPLHF. CDR3 coding DNA: TGTGCCAGCAGCTTAGAGGGTCAGGATTCACCCCTCCACTTT.

This clonotype has more than one count but fewer than ten. V is TRBV11-3 and J is TRBJ2-2; 13 bases line up with TRBD2. The CDR3 is made up of 17 amino acids. Germline-derived CDR1 and CDR2 are SGHNT and YENEEA. Trimming took 3 bases from V and 2 from J; bases not matched to a gene: 3. The CDR3 spells CASSFRTSGSNTGELFF. CDR3 coding DNA: TGTGCCAGCAGCTTCCGGACTAGCGGGAGTAACACCGGGGAGCTGTTTTTT. The variable domain in full, completed from reference TRBV11-3 and TRBJ2-2, reads EAGVVQSPRYKIIEKKQPVAFWCNPISGHNTLYWYLQNLGQGPELLIRYENEEAVDDSQLPKDRFSAERLKGVDSTLKIQPAELGDSAVYLCASSFRTSGSNTGELFFGEGSRLTVL.

This clonotype was counted at least ten times. This sequence joins TRBV6-1 and TRBJ2-3; 11 bases are a match to TRBD2. V lost 8 bases and J lost 5; bases outside the gene matches: 3. CDR1 MNHNS and CDR2 SASEGT come from the germline V gene. The CDR3 extends over 13 amino acids. CDR3 loop: CASLGLAGDTQYF. The CDR3 nucleotides read TGTGCCAGCTTAGGACTAGCGGGAGATACGCAGTATTTT.

The V gene is TRBV29-1, the J gene TRBJ1-5; a possible D gene is TRBD1 (5 bases). The CDR3 runs to 14 residues. Trimming removed 4 bases at V and 6 bases at J, with 16 bases between. The germline gives CDR1 SQVTM, CDR2 ANQGSEA. The CDR3 spells CSVGARDGSQPQHF. CDR3 nucleotide sequence: TGCAGCGTTGGGGCCAGGGACGGGAGTCAGCCCCAGCATTTT.

The chain couples TRBV19 to TRBJ2-7, with D tentatively TRBD1 (7 bases). The ends were cut back, 6 bases at V and 0 bases at J, with 18 bases in the middle. The length of the CDR3 is 16 residues. Germline V lookup: CDR1 LNHDA, CDR2 SQIVND (reference sequence). In DNA, the CDR3 is TGTGCCAGTAGCTCGGTTCTGCAGGGGGGCTCCTACGAGCAGTACTTC. The encoded protein is CASSSVLQGGSYEQYF.

The J gene is TRBJ2-6, the V gene TRBV10-3; D ambiguous. Trimming removed 3 bases from V and 0 bases from J, with 6 bases in between. CDR1 is ENHRY, CDR2 SYGVKD, per germline. CDR3 length equals 15 residues. Here the CDR3 DNA reads TGTGCCATCAGTGATGAGTCCTCTGGGGCCAACGTCCTGACTTTC. It specifies CAISDESSGANVLTF.

The rearrangement joins TRBV2 to TRBJ1-2; D remains ambiguous. Germline lookup yields CDR1 SNHLY and CDR2 FYNNEI. Trimming cost V 3 bases and J 2 bases, with 10 bases left between them. The CDR3 is made up of 14 amino acids. CDR3 nucleotides: TGTGCCAGCAGTGAGACCCACCGAAACTATGGCTACACCTTC. Amino acids: CASSETHRNYGYTF.

This clonotype has a handful of counts. The genes are TRBV28 and TRBJ1-5, with 11 bases fitting TRBD1. Germline V gene sequence: CDR1 MDHEN, CDR2 SYDVKM. The CDR3 consists of 17 residues. Trimming at V came to 5 bases and at J to 7 bases, leaving 13 bases not matched to a gene. CDR3 loop: CASSGWTGGAPRQPQHF. In DNA form, the CDR3 reads TGTGCCAGCAGTGGATGGACAGGGGGCGCCCCGAGACAGCCCCAGCATTTT.

The chain combines TRBV28 with TRBJ1-2; 7 bases map to TRBD1. The trim removed 5 bases at V and 4 bases at J, leaving 4 bases unmatched. The CDR3 contains 13 residues. Germline V gene lookup returns CDR1 MDHEN and CDR2 SYDVKM. The CDR3 sequence: CASSPGQFYGYTF. The CDR3 DNA reads as TGTGCCAGCAGTCCGGGACAGTTCTATGGCTACACCTTC.

Many counts were recorded for this clonotype. CDR3 sequence (DNA): TGTGCCAGCAGCTTGGACGGGACAGGGAATGAAAAACTGTTTTTT. Translating it yields CASSLDGTGNEKLFF. The chain combines TRBV7-2 with TRBJ1-4; 9 positions match TRBD1. Trimming at V came to 3 bases and at J to 5 bases, leaving 4 bases not matched to a gene. The CDR3 is made up of 15 amino acids. Germline V gene sequence: CDR1 SGHTA, CDR2 FQGNSA.

The CDR3 is CASSPGQDSYNEQFF. The CDR3 DNA reads as TGTGCCAGCAGTCCGGGACAGGACTCCTACAATGAGCAGTTCTTC. The chain combines TRBV5-4 with TRBJ2-1; 8 bases agree with TRBD1. V trimming: 5 bases; J trimming: 0 bases; junction bases outside the gene matches: 4. Germline V lookup: CDR1 SGHNT, CDR2 YYREEE (reference sequence). This CDR3 has 15 residues. Variable domain in full (rest from reference TRBV5-4 and TRBJ2-1): ETGVTQSPTHLIKTRGQQVTLRCSSQSGHNTVSWYQQALGQGPQFIFQYYREEENGRGNFPPRFSGLQFPNYSSELNVNALELDDSALYLCASSPGQDSYNEQFFGPGTRLTVL.

As DNA, the CDR3 is TGTGCCAGTAGTATAAGCAGCGGGAGGTTCTCCTACAATGAGCAGTTCTTC. Residues: CASSISSGRFSYNEQFF. J is TRBJ2-1 and V is TRBV19; TRBD2 matches at 9 bases. With V trimmed by 2 bases and J by 0 bases, 5 bases remained unmatched. The length of the CDR3 is 17 residues. Germline V gene sequence: CDR1 LNHDA, CDR2 SQIVND (reference sequence).

In the case of this clonotype: The germline gene is not matched at one end of the junction; a read error may be the cause. The CDR3 region is CSARGGFSNEQYF. CDR3 nucleotides: TGCAGTGCTAGAGGGGGTTTCTCCAACGAGCAGTACTTC. The V gene is TRBV20-1, the J gene TRBJ2-7; D not certain. Germline assignment: CDR1 DFQATT and CDR2 SNEGSKA (reference sequence). CDR3 length: 13 residues.